This is a list of T cell receptor beta chains from one sample in a study of CD8+CD57+ T cells in acquired aplastic anemia. From the reads, TCRdb called clonotypes with MiXCR, one entry per CDR3 protein. The sample contains about 270,000 distinct CDR3 sequences, 45% to 65% of which appear only once. Sequencing was done on a sample of sorted CD4+, CD8+, or CD8+CD57+ T cells (not recorded which) from PBMCs. The receptors originated from a human donor with severe aplastic anemia or a healthy control (not recorded which). CDR3s include the opening cysteine and the closing phenylalanine or tryptophan. A D gene is named only where the DNA matches it firmly. Part of the rows lack a size; the others show once, few, many or a class for expanded clones.

v_gene	abundance	j_gene	d_gene	CDR3aa	CDR3nt
TRBV5-8	few	TRBJ1-5	NA	CASSFGMGNQPQHF	TGTGCCAGCAGCTTTGGCATGGGAAATCAGCCCCAGCATTTT
TRBV20-1	NA	TRBJ2-5	NA	CSASPGAPWETQYF	TGCAGTGCTAGCCCGGGAGCACCATGGGAGACCCAGTACTTC
TRBV10-2	NA	TRBJ2-7	NA	CASSEGVAGPYEQYF	TGCGCCAGCAGTGAGGGGGTGGCAGGTCCCTACGAGCAGTACTTC
TRBV10-3	many	TRBJ2-5	NA	CAISESGSGETQYF	TGTGCCATCAGTGAGTCCGGATCAGGAGAGACCCAGTACTTC
TRBV6-1	NA	TRBJ1-5	TRBD1	CASTGTGIRQPQHF	TGTGCCAGCACCGGGACAGGGATTCGTCAGCCCCAGCATTTT
TRBV20-1	few	TRBJ2-1	NA	CSARDIQHYNEQFF	TGCAGTGCTAGAGACATACAACACTACAATGAGCAGTTCTTC
TRBV2	few	TRBJ2-7	NA	CASISWTLSSYEQYF	TGTGCCAGCATATCTTGGACACTTAGCTCCTACGAGCAGTACTTC
TRBV7-8	many	TRBJ2-3	NA	CASSFPAAGTGLITDTQYF	TGTGCCAGCAGCTTCCCAGCAGCAGGGACGGGATTAATAACAGATACGCAGTATTTT
TRBV11-2	NA	TRBJ1-1	NA	CASSFASGGAFF	TGTGCCAGCAGCTTCGCTAGCGGGGGAGCTTTCTTT
TRBV9	few	TRBJ2-5	TRBD2	CASSRTSGSQETQYF	TGTGCCAGCAGCCGGACTAGCGGGTCGCAAGAGACCCAGTACTTC
TRBV30	NA	TRBJ1-4	NA	CAWSAVNSLIEKLFF	TGTGCCTGGAGTGCGGTAAACAGCCTTATTGAAAAACTGTTTTTT
TRBV25-1	NA	TRBJ2-3	NA	CASSDQRSTDTQYF	TGTGCCAGCAGTGATCAGAGAAGCACAGATACGCAGTATTTT
TRBV7-2	NA	TRBJ2-5	TRBD2	CASSRGLAGGGGTRYF	TGTGCCAGCAGTCGCGGACTAGCGGGGGGAGGGGGGACCCGGTACTTC
TRBV5-4	many	TRBJ1-1	TRBD1	CASTPGRTGVVDTEAFF	TGTGCCAGCACCCCAGGGAGGACAGGGGTAGTTGACACTGAAGCTTTCTTT
TRBV3-1	many	TRBJ2-7	NA	CASSQGGPIYEQYF	TGTGCCAGCAGCCAGGGGGGACCCATCTACGAGCAGTACTTC
TRBV5-1	NA	TRBJ1-1	NA	CASRTTGSNTEAFF	TGCGCCAGCAGGACCACAGGGTCAAACACTGAAGCTTTCTTT
TRBV29-1	NA	TRBJ2-1	NA	CSVDLGVRGAEQFF	TGCAGCGTTGATTTGGGGGTCAGAGGGGCTGAGCAGTTCTTC
TRBV19	NA	TRBJ2-6	NA	CASSKDISGANVLTF	TGTGCCAGTAGTAAGGACATCTCCGGGGCCAACGTCCTGACTTTC
TRBV10-3	NA	TRBJ1-3	TRBD1	CAISASDRVNTIYF	TGCGCCATCAGTGCCTCGGACAGGGTGAACACCATATATTTT
TRBV6-4	few	TRBJ2-1	NA	CASSLGIGNEQFF	TGTGCCAGCAGTTTAGGGATAGGCAATGAGCAGTTCTTC
TRBV12-3/TRBV12-4	NA	TRBJ1-2	NA	CASSLFVNYGYTF	TGTGCCAGCAGTTTATTTGTTAACTATGGCTACACCTTC
TRBV28	many	TRBJ1-6	NA	CASRLGASYNSPLHF	TGTGCCAGCAGGTTAGGGGCCTCCTATAATTCACCCCTCCACTTT
TRBV20-1	NA	TRBJ2-5	NA	CSVSPGEYTEETQYF	TGCAGTGTGTCGCCGGGGGAGTACACTGAAGAGACCCAGTACTTC
TRBV12-3/TRBV12-4	NA	TRBJ1-5	TRBD1	CASSSSRDRSHSNQPQHF	TGTGCCAGCAGTTCGTCCCGGGACAGGAGTCATAGCAATCAGCCCCAGCATTTT
TRBV12-5	NA	TRBJ2-3	NA	CASGLADTQYF	TGTGCTAGTGGTTTGGCGGATACGCAGTATTTT
TRBV12-3/TRBV12-4	NA	TRBJ2-5	NA	CASSEGGGLGQETQYF	TGTGCCAGCAGCGAAGGAGGGGGGTTGGGCCAAGAGACCCAGTACTTC
TRBV20-1	NA	TRBJ2-3	TRBD2	CSARRASGDVADTQYF	TGCAGTGCTAGACGGGCTAGCGGGGATGTGGCAGATACGCAGTATTTT
TRBV7-2	once	TRBJ2-5	NA	CASSLLRGASGQPQYF	TGTGCCAGCAGCTTATTACGAGGAGCGTCGGGGCAGCCCCAGTACTTC
TRBV19	NA	TRBJ2-1	TRBD2	CASSTTSGGDEQFF	TGTGCCAGTAGTACGACTAGCGGGGGGGATGAGCAGTTCTTC
TRBV5-6	NA	TRBJ1-4	NA	CASSPREGQGKLSF	TGTGCCAGCAGCCCCCGAGAAGGTCAGGGAAAACTGTCTTTT
TRBV10-3	NA	TRBJ2-7	TRBD1	CAISDRTGEARGYEQYF	TGTGCCATCAGTGACCGGACAGGCGAAGCTCGAGGGTACGAGCAGTACTTC
TRBV6-5	few	TRBJ2-7	NA	CASSYSMGEASYEQYF	TGTGCCAGCAGTTACTCAATGGGGGAGGCCTCCTACGAGCAGTACTTC
TRBV7-8	NA	TRBJ1-5	NA	CASSIRDGARNQPQHF	TGTGCCAGCAGCATTCGTGACGGAGCGAGGAATCAGCCCCAGCATTTT
TRBV19	NA	TRBJ2-5	NA	CASSRSDGETQYF	TGTGCCAGTAGTAGGTCCGATGGGGAGACCCAGTACTTC
TRBV19	few	TRBJ2-7	NA	CASSMRGFYEQYF	TGTGCCAGTAGTATGCGGGGTTTCTACGAGCAGTACTTC
TRBV7-9	few	TRBJ2-7	TRBD1	CASSLGTTGGAYEQYF	TGTGCCAGCAGCTTAGGTACGACAGGGGGTGCCTACGAGCAGTACTTC
TRBV20-1	NA	TRBJ2-7	NA	CSAGRGPSYEQYF	TGCAGTGCTGGGCGGGGGCCCTCCTACGAGCAGTACTTC
TRBV20-1	NA	TRBJ2-7	NA	CSARGREYEQYF	TGCAGTGCTAGAGGAAGGGAGTACGAGCAGTACTTC
TRBV2	NA	TRBJ1-1	NA	CASRLTESSDTEAFF	TGTGCCAGCAGGTTGACTGAGTCTAGCGACACTGAAGCTTTCTTT
TRBV10-1	NA	TRBJ2-7	TRBD2	CASSRSLAVSYEQYF	TGCGCCAGCAGTCGATCACTAGCGGTCTCCTACGAGCAGTACTTC
TRBV7-9	NA	TRBJ1-5	NA	CASAYSNQPQHF	TGTGCCAGCGCGTATAGCAATCAGCCCCAGCATTTT
TRBV10-3	NA	TRBJ2-7	TRBD1	CAISEQQGAYEQYF	TGTGCCATCAGTGAACAACAGGGGGCCTACGAGCAGTACTTC
TRBV6-6	many	TRBJ2-7	TRBD1	CASSYRTGGSEQYF	TGTGCCAGCAGTTACCGGACAGGGGGCTCAGAGCAGTACTTC
TRBV7-3	NA	TRBJ2-5	TRBD2	CASSQDPAGEGETQYF	TGTGCCAGCAGCCAAGATCCAGCGGGGGAAGGAGAGACCCAGTACTTC
TRBV5-4	NA	TRBJ2-2	NA	CASSGTGTRNTGELFF	TGTGCCAGCAGCGGAACCGGGACAAGAAACACCGGGGAGCTGTTTTTT
TRBV4-1	many	TRBJ2-5	NA	CASSHGVRETQYF	TGCGCCAGCAGCCACGGTGTTCGGGAGACCCAGTACTTC
TRBV9	NA	TRBJ1-1	NA	CASSAAGTEAFF	TGTGCCAGCAGCGCAGCTGGCACTGAAGCTTTCTTT
TRBV12-5	many	TRBJ2-1	TRBD2	CASGLIRGLAGVPENEQFF	TGTGCTAGTGGTTTGATCAGGGGACTAGCGGGGGTCCCGGAGAATGAGCAGTTCTTC
TRBV2	once	TRBJ1-1	NA	CASRPEYGNTGAFF	TGTGCCAGCAGGCCGGAGTACGGGAACACTGGAGCTTTCTTT
TRBV20-1	few	TRBJ2-3	NA	CSLQAGTADTQYF	TGCAGTCTGCAAGCGGGCACTGCAGATACGCAGTATTTT